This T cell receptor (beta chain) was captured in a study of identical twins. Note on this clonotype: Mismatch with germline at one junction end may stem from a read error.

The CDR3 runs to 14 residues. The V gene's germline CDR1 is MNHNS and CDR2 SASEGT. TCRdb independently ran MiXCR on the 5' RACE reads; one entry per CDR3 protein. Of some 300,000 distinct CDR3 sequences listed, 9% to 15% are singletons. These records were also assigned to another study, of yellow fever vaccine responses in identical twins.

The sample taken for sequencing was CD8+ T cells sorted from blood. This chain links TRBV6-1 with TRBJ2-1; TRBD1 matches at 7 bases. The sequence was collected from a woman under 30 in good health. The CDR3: CTSSEGATYNEQFF. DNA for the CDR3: TGTACCAGCAGCGAGGGGGCAACCTACAATGAGCAGTTCTTC.